The rows below give T cell receptor beta chains drawn from one sample of a study of blood T cell repertoires in COVID-19. Data came from immunoSEQ multiplex PCR; TCRdb stores just in-frame clones and leaves some out. Among roughly 240,000 clones, approximately 83% were seen once, and the ten largest hold less than 4%. The sequenced material came from PBMCs or T cells enriched from blood (not recorded which). These receptors were taken from a woman aged 40 to 50 who had been exposed to COVID-19. Both conserved end residues are part of each CDR3. The order of the fields is J gene, V gene, CDR3 length, clone size, D gene, CDR3 protein, CDR3 DNA. The D gene is left open where the match is weak. Clone size appears in some rows only: once, few, many, or a class for an expanded clone.

TRBJ2-3 TRBV7-2 16 once . CASSRDPAGNPDTQYF TGTGCCAGCAGCCGCGACCCGGCAGGGAACCCAGATACGCAGTATTTT
TRBJ1-1 TRBV7-9 14 few . CASSLTVSNTEAFF TGTGCCAGCAGCTTGACAGTGTCGAACACTGAAGCTTTCTTT
TRBJ2-1 TRBV19 15 few TRBD2 CASSRASGIYNEQFF TGTGCCAGTAGCAGGGCTAGCGGGATATACAATGAGCAGTTCTTC
TRBJ1-1 TRBV18 15 few . CASSPVSAGSTEAFF TGTGCCAGCTCACCGGTCTCCGCAGGCTCCACTGAAGCTTTCTTT
TRBJ1-2 TRBV6-1 14 . . CASSDRDRDYGYTF TGTGCCAGCAGTGACCGCGACAGAGACTATGGCTACACCTTC
TRBJ2-7 TRBV19 19 . TRBD2 CASSTPDSSTSGGLYEQYF TGTGCCAGTAGTACCCCGGACAGTTCGACTAGCGGGGGGCTCTACGAGCAGTACTTC
TRBJ1-3 TRBV6-5 12 . TRBD1 CASRTGGNTIYF TGTGCCAGCAGGACAGGGGGAAACACCATATATTTT
TRBJ2-6 TRBV7-3 16 . . CASSLQGISGANVLTF TGTGCCAGCAGCTTACAGGGGATCTCTGGGGCCAACGTCCTGACTTTC
TRBJ2-7 TRBV24-1 11 . . CATSEWGLLYF TGTGCCACCAGTGAGTGGGGGCTACTTTACTTC
TRBJ2-6 TRBV5-6 17 . . CASSLAWGDSGANVLTF TGTGCCAGCAGCTTGGCCTGGGGAGACTCTGGGGCCAACGTCCTGACTTTC
TRBJ1-2 TRBV5-1 13 . TRBD1 CASSDGQGNGYTF TGCGCCAGCAGCGATGGACAGGGGAATGGCTACACCTTC
TRBJ2-5 TRBV2 14 . . CASAIVGGKETQYF TGTGCCAGCGCCATTGTAGGGGGAAAAGAGACCCAGTACTTC
TRBJ2-7 TRBV28 13 . . CASRRGGSYEQYF TGTGCCAGCAGGAGGGGGGGCTCTTACGAGCAGTACTTC
TRBJ2-5 TRBV18 16 few . CASSPSTPGSRETQYF TGTGCCAGCTCACCATCGACCCCAGGGTCTCGGGAGACCCAGTACTTC
TRBJ1-1 TRBV18 13 . . CASSLSKNTEAFF TGTGCCAGCTCCCTTAGCAAGAACACTGAAGCTTTCTTT
TRBJ1-2 TRBV3-1/TRBV3-2 15 . TRBD1 CASSQDAGTAYGYTF TGTGCCAGCAGCCAAGACGCAGGGACAGCCTATGGCTACACCTTC
TRBJ1-2 TRBV9 16 . TRBD1 CASSTPGQGTHYGYTF TGTGCCAGCAGCACGCCGGGACAGGGGACCCACTATGGCTACACCTTC
TRBJ2-6 TRBV14 16 . . CASSPFRGHWANVLTF TGTGCCAGCAGCCCTTTCCGGGGACACTGGGCCAACGTCCTGACTTTC
TRBJ1-1 TRBV5-4 13 . . CASSLVGVTEAFF TGTGCCAGCAGCTTGGTAGGGGTTACTGAAGCTTTCTTT
TRBJ1-2 TRBV7-9 13 few . CASSPGGSYGYTF TGTGCCAGCAGCCCCGGGGGGTCCTATGGCTACACCTTC